The present TCR beta chain was sequenced within a study of chemoradiotherapy in HPV16-positive cancers. Study conclusions and caveats: Better recurrence-free survival went with HPV-responsive T-cell expansion in HPV16-positive patients.

V shed 0 bases and J shed 4 bases, with 12 bases lying between them. Germline V gene data show CDR1 as MNHEY and CDR2 as SVGAGI. The length of the CDR3 is 15 residues. Measured with immunoSEQ multiplex PCR; TCRdb has only the in-frame clones, and not every one. Among 30,000 to 40,000 clones, 80% to 95% were seen once, and the ten largest hold roughly 3.6%. In the case of this clone: Its specificity is unknown.

The clonotype comes from a human donor with HPV-associated anogenital cancer. J is TRBJ1-1 and V is TRBV6-5; TRBD1 is a possible D gene (5 bases). Sequences were derived from blood, sampled from a patient who underwent chemoradiotherapy. CDR3 nucleotide sequence: TGTGCCAGCAGTTACTCTTGGGGCTCTGGCACTGAAGCTTTCTTT. It yields the protein CASSYSWGSGTEAFF.